This TCR beta chain was recorded in a study of T-cell memory formation after mild COVID-19. Study summary: TCR clusters were largely donor specific.

Sample barcodes and UMIs were carried by the TCR alpha and TCR beta cDNA libraries that 5'RACE generated with constant-segment primers. TCRdb independently ran MiXCR on the 5' RACE reads; one entry per CDR3 protein. The table lists about 440,000 distinct CDR3 sequences, around 20% of them singletons. Study-level findings and limits: There was a balanced CD4/CD8 profile in clones contracting day 15 to 85, and later expanders leaned CD4+.

The CDR3 is 16 amino acids. CDR1 and CDR2 (germline): MNHEY, SVGEGT. J was trimmed by 3 bases and V by 6 bases; bases with no gene match: 11. About this clonotype: Its specificity is unknown.

The specimen sequenced was PBMCs or a T cell subset sorted from them (not recorded which). The TCR was taken from an adult woman who had mild COVID-19 (a few samples of this study predate the infection). Cell type and time point are not known. The V call is TRBV6-2 or TRBV6-3, the J call TRBJ2-7, with 10 bases matching TRBD2. The CDR3 region is CASSPFLAGGHYEQYF. The CDR3 DNA sequence: TGTGCCAGCAGCCCCTTCTTAGCGGGAGGACACTACGAGCAGTACTTC.